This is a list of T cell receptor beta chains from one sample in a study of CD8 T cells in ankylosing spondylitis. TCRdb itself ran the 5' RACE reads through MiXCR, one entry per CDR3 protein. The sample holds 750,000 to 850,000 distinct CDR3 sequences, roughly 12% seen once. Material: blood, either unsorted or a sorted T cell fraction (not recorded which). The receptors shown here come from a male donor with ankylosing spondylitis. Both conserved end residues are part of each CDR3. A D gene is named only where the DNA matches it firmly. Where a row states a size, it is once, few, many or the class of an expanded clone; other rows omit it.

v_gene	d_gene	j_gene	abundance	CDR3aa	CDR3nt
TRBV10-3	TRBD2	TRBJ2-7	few	CAIRPFTSGAYEQYF	TGTGCCATCAGGCCCTTCACTAGCGGGGCCTACGAGCAGTACTTC
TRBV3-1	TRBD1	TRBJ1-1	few	CASSQGQGAGHTEAFF	TGTGCCAGCAGCCAAGGACAGGGGGCGGGACACACTGAAGCTTTCTTT
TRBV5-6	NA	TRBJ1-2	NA	CASSLMRVWDYGYTF	TGTGCCAGCAGCTTGATGCGGGTTTGGGACTATGGCTACACCTTC
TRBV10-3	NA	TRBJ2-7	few	CAIRPQGSYEQYF	TGTGCCATCAGACCTCAGGGTTCCTACGAGCAGTACTTC
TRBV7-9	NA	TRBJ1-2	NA	CASSLAGMYGYTF	TGTGCCAGCAGCTTAGCAGGGATGTATGGCTACACCTTC
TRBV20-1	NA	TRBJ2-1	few	CSARDSESSYNEQFF	TGCAGTGCTAGAGATTCGGAAAGCTCCTACAATGAGCAGTTCTTC
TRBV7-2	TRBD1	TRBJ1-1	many	CASILQGRNTEAFF	TGTGCCAGCATCCTACAGGGGAGAAACACTGAAGCTTTCTTT
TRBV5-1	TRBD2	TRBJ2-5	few	CASSLASGGRETQYF	TGCGCCAGCAGCTTGGCTAGCGGGGGTCGAGAGACCCAGTACTTC
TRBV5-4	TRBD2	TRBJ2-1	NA	CASSWGLVGDYNEQFF	TGTGCCAGCAGCTGGGGACTAGTCGGAGACTACAATGAGCAGTTCTTC
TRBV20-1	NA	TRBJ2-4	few	CRIPSWAGAKNIQYF	TGCAGGATACCGAGTTGGGCAGGGGCCAAAAACATTCAGTACTTC
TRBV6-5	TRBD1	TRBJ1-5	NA	CASSGAGQPF	TGTGCCAGCAGTGGCGCGGGACAGCCTTTT
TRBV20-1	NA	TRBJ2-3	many	CSARSGRGAGDTQYF	TGCAGTGCTAGATCGGGGCGGGGAGCAGGAGATACGCAGTATTTT
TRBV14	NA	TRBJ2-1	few	CASSPRDGIKFF	TGTGCCAGCAGCCCCCGGGACGGGATAAAGTTCTTC
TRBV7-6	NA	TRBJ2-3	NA	CASSLTLRLTDTQYF	TGTGCCAGCAGCCTCACCTTACGGCTCACAGATACGCAGTATTTT
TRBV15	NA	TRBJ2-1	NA	CATGQGRRYNEQFF	TGTGCCACCGGCCAGGGGCGCCGCTACAATGAGCAGTTCTTC
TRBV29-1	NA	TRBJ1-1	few	CSAAASGMNTEAFF	TGCAGCGCCGCGGCGTCAGGGATGAACACTGAAGCTTTCTTT
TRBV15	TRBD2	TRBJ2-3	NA	CATSRGQPGLAGIDTQYF	TGTGCCACCAGCAGAGGACAACCGGGACTAGCGGGAATAGATACGCAGTATTTT
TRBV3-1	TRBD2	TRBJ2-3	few	CASSLWTSGRAADTQYF	TGTGCCAGCAGCCTTTGGACTAGCGGGAGAGCCGCAGATACGCAGTATTTT
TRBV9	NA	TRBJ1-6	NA	CASSSGTVDSPLHF	TGTGCCAGCAGCTCCGGGACGGTAGATTCACCCCTCCACTTT
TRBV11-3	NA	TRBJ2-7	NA	CASSRISRGQYF	TGTGCCAGCAGCAGGATCTCCAGAGGGCAGTACTTC
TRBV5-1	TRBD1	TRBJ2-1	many	CASSKQGGSYNEQFF	TGCGCCAGCAGCAAACAGGGGGGCTCCTACAATGAGCAGTTCTTC
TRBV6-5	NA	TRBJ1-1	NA	CASSYSGDGYAEAFF	TGTGCCAGCAGTTACTCAGGGGACGGCTACGCTGAAGCTTTCTTT
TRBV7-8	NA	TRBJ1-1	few	CASSYDGQGGEAFF	TGTGCCAGCAGCTACGACGGGCAGGGTGGAGAAGCTTTCTTT
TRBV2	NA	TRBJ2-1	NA	CASRRQAGSYNEQFF	TGTGCCAGCAGAAGACAGGCGGGCTCCTACAATGAGCAGTTCTTC
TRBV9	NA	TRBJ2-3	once	CASSVGVGPDTQYF	TGTGCCAGCAGCGTAGGAGTGGGCCCAGATACGCAGTATTTT
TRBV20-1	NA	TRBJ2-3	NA	CSARSARGPDTQYF	TGCAGTGCTAGAAGTGCCAGGGGCCCAGATACGCAGTATTTT
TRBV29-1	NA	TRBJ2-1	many	CSVDGSLYNEQFF	TGCAGCGTTGACGGAAGTCTCTACAATGAGCAGTTCTTC
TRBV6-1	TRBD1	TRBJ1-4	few	CASSSSGGKLFF	TGTGCCAGCAGCTCCTCAGGGGGAAAACTGTTTTTT
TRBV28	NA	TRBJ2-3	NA	CASRPPGGPRADTQYF	TGTGCCAGCAGGCCGCCGGGGGGCCCGAGGGCAGATACGCAGTATTTT
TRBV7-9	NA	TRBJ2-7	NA	CASSFPRETTYEQYF	TGTGCCAGCAGCTTCCCCCGGGAGACTACCTACGAGCAGTACTTC
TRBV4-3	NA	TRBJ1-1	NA	CASSQAAWDTEAFF	TGCGCCAGCAGCCAAGCTGCGTGGGACACTGAAGCTTTCTTT
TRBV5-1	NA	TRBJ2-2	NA	CASSSMDTGELFF	TGCGCCAGCAGCTCGATGGACACCGGGGAGCTGTTTTTT
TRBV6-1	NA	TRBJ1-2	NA	CASSRVRDGYTF	TGTGCCAGCAGCCGGGTCCGAGATGGCTACACCTTC
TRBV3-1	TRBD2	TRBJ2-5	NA	CASSPLAGGEETQYF	TGTGCCAGCAGCCCCTTGGCCGGGGGGGAAGAGACCCAGTACTTC
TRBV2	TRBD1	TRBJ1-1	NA	CASSPQTGGSEAFF	TGTGCCAGCAGTCCTCAGACAGGGGGCAGTGAAGCTTTCTTT
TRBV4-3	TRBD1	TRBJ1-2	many	CASSQDRGTGYTF	TGCGCCAGCAGCCAAGACAGGGGGACCGGCTACACCTTC
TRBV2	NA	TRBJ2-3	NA	CASSENLAESTDTQYF	TGTGCCAGCAGTGAAAACCTGGCGGAGAGCACAGATACGCAGTATTTT
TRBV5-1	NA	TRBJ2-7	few	CASSLGRAMDEQYF	TGCGCCAGCAGCTTGGGTAGGGCAATGGACGAGCAGTACTTC
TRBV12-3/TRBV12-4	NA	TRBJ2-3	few	CASSPSASRRVQNTQYF	TGTGCCAGCAGTCCCTCTGCGAGCCGGAGGGTTCAGAATACGCAGTATTTT
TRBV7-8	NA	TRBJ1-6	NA	CASSSDRGLPRSPLHF	TGTGCCAGCAGCTCAGACCGGGGGTTGCCTCGTTCACCCCTCCACTTT
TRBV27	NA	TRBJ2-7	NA	CASSLGHYYEQYF	TGTGCCAGCAGTTTAGGACACTACTACGAGCAGTACTTC
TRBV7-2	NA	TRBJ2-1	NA	CASSPRASANEQFF	TGTGCCAGCAGCCCACGTGCTAGCGCAAATGAGCAGTTCTTC
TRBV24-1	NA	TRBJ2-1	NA	CATSPRDLDNEQFF	TGTGCCACCAGCCCACGGGACCTGGACAATGAGCAGTTCTTC
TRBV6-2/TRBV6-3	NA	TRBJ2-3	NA	CASNFYTGETDTQYF	TGTGCCAGCAACTTTTACACGGGCGAGACAGATACGCAGTATTTT
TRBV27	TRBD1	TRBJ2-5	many	CASSEGGTGLKETQYF	TGTGCCAGCAGCGAAGGGGGGACAGGGCTTAAAGAGACCCAGTACTTC
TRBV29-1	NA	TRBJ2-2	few	CSVAWGTGELFF	TGCAGCGTCGCCTGGGGGACCGGGGAGCTGTTTTTT
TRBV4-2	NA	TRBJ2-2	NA	CASSQDPAGTGELFF	TGTGCCAGCAGCCAAGATCCAGCGGGCACCGGGGAGCTGTTTTTT
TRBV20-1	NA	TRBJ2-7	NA	CSAPIGPEQYF	TGCAGTGCTCCTATCGGCCCGGAGCAGTACTTC
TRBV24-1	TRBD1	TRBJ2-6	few	CATSPRDRAGANVLTF	TGTGCCACCAGTCCGCGGGACAGGGCTGGGGCCAACGTCCTGACTTTC
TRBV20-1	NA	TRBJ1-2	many	CSASPVQRGYTF	TGCAGTGCTAGCCCTGTCCAAAGGGGCTACACCTTC
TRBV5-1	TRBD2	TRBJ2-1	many	CASSPGASGSYNEQFF	TGCGCCAGCAGCCCAGGAGCTAGCGGGAGCTACAATGAGCAGTTCTTC
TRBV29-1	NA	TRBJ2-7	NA	CSVVVTGWGLRSSYEQYF	TGCAGCGTTGTTGTCACGGGATGGGGCTTACGAAGCTCCTACGAGCAGTACTTC
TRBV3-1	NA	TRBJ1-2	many	CASSQGGGYTF	TGCGCCAGCAGCCAGGGAGGAGGCTACACCTTC
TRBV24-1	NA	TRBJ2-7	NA	CAVGRTRDEQYF	TGTGCCGTCGGACGGACCAGGGACGAGCAGTACTTC
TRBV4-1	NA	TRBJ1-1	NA	CASSHEGWTHGGGNTEAFF	TGCGCCAGCAGCCATGAGGGTTGGACCCACGGAGGCGGGAACACTGAAGCTTTCTTT